The 25 T cell receptor beta chains below come from one sample, sequenced in a study of OX40 agonist ivuxolimab in advanced cancers. Produced via immunoSEQ multiplex PCR; TCRdb's table is partial and in-frame only. The sample lists approximately 82,000 clones, around 94% occurring once. Here the sequenced sample was CD4+ or CD8+ T cells sorted from blood, taken in a trial of the OX40 agonist ivuxolimab. All receptors come from an adult with an advanced solid tumor such as melanoma, head and neck, liver or kidney cancer.

The chain has TRBV19 and TRBJ2-1; 11 positions agree with TRBD2. This CDR3 comprises 14 residues. Trimming cost V 6 bases and J 4 bases; bases outside gene matches: 2. Germline V lookup: CDR1 LNHDA, CDR2 SQIVND (reference sequence). This chain's CDR3 is CASSGTSGYNEQFF. For the CDR3, the DNA is TGTGCCAGTAGCGGGACTAGCGGTTACAATGAGCAGTTCTTC.

In its sample, this clone was seen once. V is TRBV6-5 and J is TRBJ2-1, with no clear D. This CDR3 comprises 13 residues. CDR1 MNHEY and CDR2 SVGAGI come from the germline V gene. The V end lost 0 bases, the J end lost 6 bases, and 6 bases lay between the germline ends. The CDR3 here is CASSYSGRNEQFF. The DNA of the CDR3 is TGTGCCAGCAGTTACTCCGGTCGCAATGAGCAGTTCTTC.

The chain is built from TRBV5-4 and TRBJ1-2; D is perhaps TRBD1 (5 bases). V lost 4 bases to trimming and J lost 3 bases, with 16 bases between them. This CDR3 spans 15 amino acids. Germline V gene sequence: CDR1 SGHNT, CDR2 YYREEE (reference sequence). This chain's CDR3 is CASSAGGGFDYGYTF. CDR3 DNA sequence: TGTGCCAGCAGCGCCGGGGGGGGGTTTGACTATGGCTACACCTTC.

The rearrangement joins TRBV27 to TRBJ1-1; D is undetermined. Germline V gives CDR1 MNHEY, CDR2 SMNVEV (reference sequence). Trimming cost V 4 bases and J 0 bases, with 6 bases left between them. This CDR3 is 13 amino acids long. CDR3 region: CASSSSMNTEAFF. The CDR3 DNA sequence: TGTGCCAGCAGTTCCTCGATGAACACTGAAGCTTTCTTT.

This chain links TRBV27 with TRBJ1-2; TRBD1 aligns across 12 bases. V gave up 4 bases and J gave up 5 bases; unmatched junction bases: 11. Germline CDR1 reads MNHEY; CDR2 reads SMNVEV (reference sequence). The CDR3 consists of 17 residues. CDR3 coding DNA: TGTGCCAGCAGTTCCCCGGGGTTGGGACAGGGGGCTTATGGCTACACCTTC. The encoded protein is CASSSPGLGQGAYGYTF.

This clone is a singleton in its sample. This chain connects TRBV29-1 to TRBJ2-7; possibly TRBD2 for D (5 bases). The CDR3 sequence is 13 residues long. Trimming left V 1 base short and J 4 bases short, with 11 bases between. The germline CDR1 and CDR2 sequences are SQVTM and ANQGSEA. DNA of the CDR3: TGCAGCGTTGAAGCAAGGGAGCCATACGAGCAGTACTTC. Translating gives CSVEAREPYEQYF.

The V and J genes are TRBV11-2 and TRBJ2-7; 8 nucleotides align to TRBD2. The CDR3 has 12 amino acids. The germline CDR1 and CDR2 sequences are SGHAT and FQNNGV. Trimming removed 10 bases from V and 7 bases from J; junction bases left unmatched: 9. As DNA, the CDR3 is TGTGCCACCCCGGGGGGGGCGGGAGAGCAGTACTTC. It translates to CATPGGAGEQYF.

This chain joins TRBV27 and TRBJ1-2; D perhaps matches TRBD1 (6 bases). Trimming took 4 bases from V and 0 from J, leaving 18 bases between them. Germline V CDR1 and CDR2: MNHEY, SMNVEV (reference sequence). There are 17 residues in the CDR3. The CDR3 sequence: CASSSKPSGTPNYGYTF. The CDR3 DNA is TGTGCCAGCAGTTCCAAACCTTCCGGGACACCTAACTATGGCTACACCTTC.

The chain couples TRBV5-1 to TRBJ1-2; the match to TRBD1 covers 7 bases. Germline lookup yields CDR1 SGHRS and CDR2 YFSETQ. This CDR3 has 15 residues. V was pared by 6 bases and J by 6 bases, with 14 bases of the junction left unmatched. The CDR3 sequence: CASNLLPQGRDGYTF. The CDR3 region has the DNA TGCGCCAGCAACCTACTTCCACAGGGGAGAGATGGCTACACCTTC.

This rearrangement joins TRBV19 to TRBJ1-2; D might be TRBD1 (6 bases). The CDR3 spans 15 residues. Germline CDR1 reads LNHDA; CDR2 reads SQIVND (reference sequence). Trimming cost V 7 bases and J 8 bases, with 23 bases left between them. CDR3 bases: TGTGCCAGTACCCCCCCCGGACAGCTCTATAGGGGCTACACCTTC. The encoded protein is CASTPPGQLYRGYTF.

The rearrangement uses TRBV6-5 and TRBJ1-1; D might be TRBD1 (5 bases). The V end was cut by 0 bases, the J end by 7 bases, with 12 bases between. The CDR3 spans 14 residues. CDR1 MNHEY and CDR2 SVGAGI come from the germline V gene. As DNA, the CDR3 is TGTGCCAGCAGTTACTCAGAGGGGCCCTATGAAGCTTTCTTT. Protein sequence: CASSYSEGPYEAFF.

The CDR3 is CASSLVSANYGYTF. CDR3 nucleotide sequence: TGTGCCAGCAGCTTAGTCTCAGCTAACTATGGCTACACCTTC. The chain couples TRBV7-2 to TRBJ1-2; D call uncertain. V lost 1 base to trimming and J lost 0 bases, with 6 bases between them. Germline V CDR1 and CDR2: SGHTA, FQGNSA. CDR3 length: 14 amino acids.

This rearrangement joins TRBV7-8 to TRBJ1-2; 7 nucleotides align to TRBD1. Germline V lookup: CDR1 SGHVS, CDR2 FQNEAQ. CDR3 length equals 13 residues. V lost 6 bases, J lost 6 bases, and 7 bases stayed unmatched. This CDR3 is CASSDRALNGYTF. The DNA of the CDR3 is TGTGCCAGCAGTGACAGGGCTTTGAATGGCTACACCTTC.

This clone was seen just once. The genes are TRBV15 and TRBJ2-2; D unclear. This CDR3 is 15 amino acids long. The V gene lost 5 bases and the J gene lost 6 bases, with 16 bases spanning the gap. Germline CDR1 is LNHNV and CDR2 is YYDKDF (reference sequence). The CDR3 here is CATSPVFVLAGELFF. DNA of the CDR3: TGTGCCACCAGCCCAGTTTTTGTTTTGGCCGGGGAGCTGTTTTTT.

Turning to this clone: Other DNA sequences of this sample code for an identical CDR3. V and J are TRBV9 and TRBJ2-1; 10 bases are shared with TRBD2. The CDR3 consists of 16 residues. CDR1 and CDR2 (germline): SGDLS, YYNGEE. Trimming took 0 bases from V and 7 from J; bases not matched to a gene: 7. DNA of the CDR3: TGTGCCAGCAGCGTAGAAGTAGCGGGGGGTATAAATGAGCAGTTCTTC. It is translated as CASSVEVAGGINEQFF.

Remarks on this clone: The identical CDR3 is also encoded by other nucleotide sequences in the sample. This chain joins TRBV4-3 and TRBJ2-7, with TRBD2 matching over 8 bases. The length of the CDR3 is 15 residues. V lost 2 bases to trimming and J lost 4 bases; unmatched junction nucleotides: 7. The germline CDR1 and CDR2 sequences are LGHNA and YSLEER. The CDR3 reads CASSQSLAGGYEQYF. The CDR3 DNA reads TGCGCCAGCAGCCAATCCTTGGCGGGGGGTTACGAGCAGTACTTC.

This chain uses TRBV14 with TRBJ1-4; D gene unclear. There are 15 residues in the CDR3. The V gene lost 0 bases and the J gene lost 5 bases, with 10 bases spanning the gap. Germline lookup yields CDR1 SGHDN and CDR2 FVKESK. The CDR3 spells CASSQDLRDNEKLFF. CDR3 DNA sequence: TGTGCCAGCAGCCAAGATTTAAGAGACAATGAAAAACTGTTTTTT.

The chain combines TRBV10-1 with TRBJ2-2; 7 bases fit TRBD1. This CDR3 comprises 15 residues. From germline, CDR1 is WNHNN and CDR2 SYGVQD (reference sequence). V trimming: 3 bases; J trimming: 7 bases; junction bases outside the gene matches: 8. The CDR3 nucleotides read TGCGCCAGCAGTGAATTGACAGGGTTGGACGGGGAGCTGTTTTTT. This encodes CASSELTGLDGELFF.

CDR3 sequence (DNA): TGCGCCAGCAGCCAAGATCCCTTACTAGCGGGCAGGTTTACGAACACCGGGGAGCTGTTTTTT. Its translation: CASSQDPLLAGRFTNTGELFF. The chain combines TRBV4-3 with TRBJ2-2; 9 bases align to TRBD2. The J segment lost 0 bases and the V segment lost 0 bases, leaving 14 bases of the junction unmatched. The length of the CDR3 is 21 residues. Germline lookup yields CDR1 LGHNA and CDR2 YSLEER.

The chain has TRBV29-1 and TRBJ2-1; TRBD2 matches at 7 bases. Germline lookup yields CDR1 SQVTM and CDR2 ANQGSEA. V shed 0 bases, J shed 8 bases, and the junction held 10 bases outside the gene matches. This CDR3 contains 15 residues. The CDR3, as DNA: TGCAGCGTTGAAGAGGGAGGGAGGGCCGTAGATGAGCAGTTCTTC. This encodes CSVEEGGRAVDEQFF.

V usage is TRBV15 and J usage is TRBJ1-5, with TRBD1 matching 10 bases. Trimming cost V 9 bases and J 9 bases; bases outside gene matches: 8. The germline CDR1 and CDR2 sequences are LNHNV and YYDKDF (reference sequence). The CDR3 is 13 residues long. CDR3 bases: TGTGCCACAACCAGGGACAGGGGATGGCCCCAGCATTTT. This sequence encodes CATTRDRGWPQHF.

V and J are TRBV10-3 and TRBJ1-2; no definite D call. The V end was cut by 6 bases, the J end by 10 bases, with 15 bases between. The CDR3 has 12 amino acids. The germline CDR1 and CDR2 sequences are ENHRY and SYGVKD. The CDR3 region is CAIRPDSPPYTF. In DNA, the CDR3 is TGTGCCATCAGACCGGACTCTCCTCCCTACACCTTC.

The chain uses TRBV6-6 and TRBJ2-1; the D gene is possibly TRBD1 (6 bases). Trimming pared 2 bases from V and 8 bases from J, leaving 10 bases between. The germline V gene has CDR1 MNHNY and CDR2 SVGAGI (reference sequence). This CDR3 is built from 13 residues. CDR3 sequence reads: CASSYLKGDEQFF. CDR3 bases: TGTGCCAGCAGTTACCTCAAGGGGGATGAGCAGTTCTTC.

This clone was seen more than once but under ten times. The chain combines TRBV9 with TRBJ1-5, with D unclear. CDR3 length equals 14 residues. Germline CDR1 and CDR2: SGDLS and YYNGEE. The V and J ends lost 0 bases and 0 bases respectively, with 4 bases between them. CDR3 sequence: CASSVGGSNQPQHF. The CDR3 bases are TGTGCCAGCAGCGTAGGTGGTAGCAATCAGCCCCAGCATTTT.

The gene calls are TRBV6-5 and TRBJ2-7; possible D gene TRBD2, 5 bases. Germline-derived CDR1 and CDR2 are MNHEY and SVGAGI. Between the trimmed V and J ends, which lost 0 bases and 7 bases, there was a span of 16 bases. CDR3 size: 15 residues. The CDR3 region is CASSYSPGLLGEQYF. In DNA, the CDR3 is TGTGCCAGCAGTTACTCCCCAGGACTCCTTGGGGAGCAGTACTTC.